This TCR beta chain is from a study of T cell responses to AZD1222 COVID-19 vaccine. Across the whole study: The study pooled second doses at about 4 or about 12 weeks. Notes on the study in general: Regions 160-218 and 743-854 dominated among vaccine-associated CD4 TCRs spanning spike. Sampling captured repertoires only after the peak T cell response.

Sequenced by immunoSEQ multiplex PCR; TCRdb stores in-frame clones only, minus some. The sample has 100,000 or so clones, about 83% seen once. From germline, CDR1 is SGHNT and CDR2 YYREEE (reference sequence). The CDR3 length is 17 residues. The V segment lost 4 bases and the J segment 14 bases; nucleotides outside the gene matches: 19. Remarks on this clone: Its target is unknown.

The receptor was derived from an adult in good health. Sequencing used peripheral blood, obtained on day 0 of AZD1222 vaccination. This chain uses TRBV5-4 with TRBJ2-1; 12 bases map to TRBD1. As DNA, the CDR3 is TGTGCCAGCAGCGCTGGGACGGTTTTCCGGGACAGGGGGCGGAAGTTCTTC. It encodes CASSAGTVFRDRGRKFF.